The clone carrying this TCR beta chain came up once. Its cognate antigen is unknown. CDR1 and CDR2 from the germline V gene are LGHNT and FRNRAP. The ends lost 4 bases at V and 2 bases at J; junction bases unmatched: 6. CDR3 size: 16 residues. These data are taken from a study of CD8+ T cells in alopecia areata. Turning to the study itself: For treated patients, severity scores reflected the percentage of scalp area affected. Study observations and caveats: Many expanded lesional clones persisted in scalp and blood during tofacitinib treatment. Expanded CD8+ clones among the top 100, as well as scalp clonality, were significantly decreased by tofacitinib.

Treatment indicated: oral pan-JAK inhibitor, 5-10 mg twice daily. TCR sequencing used cDNA made by reverse transcription of extracted RNA. Produced via immunoSEQ multiplex PCR; TCRdb's table is partial and in-frame only. The sample includes about 200,000 clones, 50% to 75% of them seen just once. This chain links TRBV12-5 with TRBJ2-3; TRBD1 matches 10 bases. The source is a human donor with alopecia areata. The starting material was CD4+ T cells sorted from blood, obtained at week 4, from a patient treated with tofacitinib. CDR3 DNA: TGTGCTAGTGGTTGGGGACAGGGGACGCACACAGATACGCAGTATTTT. Residues: CASGWGQGTHTDTQYF.